These 30 T cell receptor beta chains were all obtained from the same sample, sequenced in a study of blood T cell repertoires in COVID-19. Sequencing used immunoSEQ multiplex PCR; TCRdb keeps in-frame clones, though not all of them. The sample has 200,000 or so clones, around 81% seen once. Sequences were obtained from peripheral blood. The receptors here all came from a woman of 80 years or more with COVID-19, enrolled during active disease.

This chain joins TRBV9 and TRBJ1-2, with a possible D match to TRBD1 (6 bases). Germline CDR1 SGDLS, CDR2 YYNGEE. The germline V and J ends were trimmed by 3 bases and 4 bases, with 7 bases remaining between them. This CDR3 comprises 12 residues. CDR3 residues: CASSEGVYGYTF. The CDR3 nucleotides are TGTGCCAGCAGCGAGGGGGTCTATGGCTACACCTTC.

The chain links TRBV6-1 to TRBJ2-7, with 8 bases lining up with TRBD2. V shed 2 bases and J 4 bases; nucleotides not matched to a gene: 10. CDR1 is MNHNS and CDR2 is SASEGT in the germline V gene. There are 16 residues in the CDR3. CDR3 coding DNA: TGTGCCAGCAGTGAAAGGGGAGCGGGAGTCCCGTACGAGCAGTACTTC. Encoded protein: CASSERGAGVPYEQYF.

The rearrangement joins TRBV28 to TRBJ1-5, with D possibly matching TRBD1 (6 bases). The V end was cut by 7 bases, the J end by 6 bases, with 19 bases between. Germline V gene lookup returns CDR1 MDHEN and CDR2 SYDVKM. This CDR3 contains 15 residues. The CDR3 DNA is TGTGCCAGCACTGAGGGGGTAGCGATGGGTCAGCCCCAGCATTTT. Protein: CASTEGVAMGQPQHF.

V and J are TRBV5-4 and TRBJ2-5; 11 positions agree with TRBD2. The CDR3 runs to 15 residues. Germline V gives CDR1 SGHNT, CDR2 YYREEE (reference sequence). V shed 3 bases and J 2 bases; nucleotides not matched to a gene: 3. The CDR3 loop reads CASSSGTSGQETQYF. CDR3 in DNA: TGTGCCAGCAGCTCCGGGACTAGCGGACAAGAGACCCAGTACTTC.

V is TRBV4-1 and J is TRBJ1-5; no firm D call. Between the trimmed V and J ends, which lost 0 bases and 0 bases, there was a span of 9 bases. This CDR3 contains 16 residues. Germline V gene sequence: CDR1 MGHRA, CDR2 YSYEKL. CDR3 sequence (DNA): TGCGCCAGCAGCCAAGATCGCACATATAGCAATCAGCCCCAGCATTTT. Protein: CASSQDRTYSNQPQHF.

This clone occurred a few times. This chain connects TRBV6-2 or TRBV6-3 to TRBJ1-1, with a possible D match to TRBD1 (6 bases). Germline-derived CDR1 and CDR2 are MNHEY and SVGEGT. This CDR3 has 12 amino acids. The V end was cut by 6 bases, the J end by 4 bases, with 9 bases between. The CDR3 protein is CASSVGGTEAFF. The CDR3, as DNA: TGTGCCAGCAGCGTAGGGGGCACTGAAGCTTTCTTT.

This clone came up a few times. The rearrangement joins TRBV7-3 to TRBJ2-5; D is undetermined. The germline gives CDR1 SGHTA, CDR2 FQGTGA. Deletions cut 5 bases from V and 3 bases from J, with 10 bases between. This CDR3 is built from 13 residues. This CDR3 is CASSPTREETQYF. DNA for the CDR3: TGTGCCAGCAGCCCAACTCGGGAAGAGACCCAGTACTTC.

This sequence joins TRBV7-8 and TRBJ1-2; D might be TRBD1 (6 bases). The germline gives CDR1 SGHVS, CDR2 FQNEAQ. V lost 5 bases and J 8 bases, leaving 21 bases between the germline ends. This CDR3 spans 15 amino acids. CDR3 protein: CASSASQGGKGGYTF. The CDR3, as DNA: TGTGCCAGCAGCGCCTCACAGGGAGGGAAAGGGGGCTACACCTTC.

The V and J genes are TRBV7-2 and TRBJ1-4; D might be TRBD1 (5 bases). V lost 5 bases to trimming and J lost 2 bases, with 12 bases between them. The CDR3 is 15 amino acids. The germline gives CDR1 SGHTA, CDR2 FQGNSA. DNA of the CDR3: TGTGCCAGCAGCCCTCAGGGTCTGACTAATGAAAAACTGTTTTTT. Translating it yields CASSPQGLTNEKLFF.

The J gene is TRBJ2-3, the V gene TRBV5-1, with D tentatively TRBD1 (6 bases). CDR1 and CDR2 from the germline V gene are SGHRS and YFSETQ. The CDR3 contains 14 residues. V was trimmed by 0 bases and J by 10 bases, leaving 15 bases between them. CDR3 protein: CASSLVGGQGPQYF. DNA for the CDR3: TGCGCCAGCAGCTTGGTTGGTGGGCAGGGGCCGCAGTATTTT.

This rearrangement joins TRBV2 to TRBJ1-4; D uncertain. The CDR3 has 12 residues. Trimming stripped 6 bases from V and 7 bases from J, with 9 bases between. Germline V lookup: CDR1 SNHLY, CDR2 FYNNEI. The CDR3 spells CASRRRIEKLFF. CDR3 sequence (DNA): TGTGCCAGCAGACGGAGGATTGAAAAACTGTTTTTT.

This chain uses TRBV9 with TRBJ2-4, with D uncertain. Between the trimmed V and J ends, which lost 1 base and 0 bases, there was a span of 5 bases. The CDR3 is 14 amino acids. Germline CDR1 and CDR2: SGDLS and YYNGEE. The CDR3 nucleotides read TGTGCCAGCAGCGTATCTATAGCCAAAAACATTCAGTACTTC. This gives the protein CASSVSIAKNIQYF.

The J gene is TRBJ2-1, the V gene TRBV11-2, with 7 bases aligning to TRBD2. CDR3 length: 17 residues. With V trimmed by 3 bases and J by 8 bases, 16 bases remained unmatched. Germline V gives CDR1 SGHAT, CDR2 FQNNGV. CDR3 region: CASSLLRLSGFADEQFF. The CDR3 DNA is TGTGCCAGCAGCTTGCTAAGGCTTAGCGGGTTTGCGGATGAGCAGTTCTTC.

This chain connects TRBV2 to TRBJ2-2; the match to TRBD2 covers 8 bases. Germline V gives CDR1 SNHLY, CDR2 FYNNEI. CDR3 length: 14 amino acids. The V gene end was trimmed by 6 bases and the J gene end by 6 bases; junction bases not matched to a gene: 6. CDR3 sequence reads: CASSTGLAPGELFF. CDR3 in DNA: TGTGCCAGCAGCACAGGACTAGCTCCCGGGGAGCTGTTTTTT.

The rearrangement joins TRBV4-2 to TRBJ1-2; D is undetermined. Germline V CDR1 and CDR2: LGHNA, YNFKEQ. Between the trimmed V and J ends, which lost 5 bases and 6 bases, there was a span of 16 bases. This CDR3 contains 14 residues. CDR3 residues: CASSKANPSNGYTF. The CDR3 DNA sequence: TGTGCCAGCAGCAAAGCTAACCCGTCGAATGGCTACACCTTC.

The chain is built from TRBV7-8 and TRBJ1-5, with a tentative D call TRBD1 (6 bases). This CDR3 is 15 amino acids long. CDR1 and CDR2 from the germline V gene are SGHVS and FQNEAQ. V lost 5 bases and J 5 bases, leaving 16 bases between the germline ends. The CDR3 protein is CASSLQSTGYQPQHF. The CDR3 coding sequence is TGTGCCAGCAGCCTACAATCCACAGGGTATCAGCCCCAGCATTTT.

This clone was detected a few times. The J gene is TRBJ1-5, the V gene TRBV19; D is possibly TRBD1 (5 bases). The germline CDR1 and CDR2 sequences are LNHDA and SQIVND (reference sequence). The CDR3 is 15 residues long. Trimming stripped 3 bases from V and 7 bases from J, with 16 bases between. The CDR3 nucleotides are TGTGCCAGTAGTATTACACCGCCGCGGGGCCAGCCCCAGCATTTT. Translated: CASSITPPRGQPQHF.

The genes are TRBV3-1 (or the pseudogene TRBV3-2) and TRBJ2-1; 11 nucleotides align to TRBD2. V shed 4 bases, J shed 6 bases, and the junction held 11 bases outside the gene matches. The germline CDR1 and CDR2 sequences are LGHDT and YNNKEL (reference sequence). This CDR3 region has 17 residues. CDR3 in amino acids: CASSPQGTSGPTNEQFF. CDR3 sequence (DNA): TGTGCCAGCAGCCCCCAGGGGACTAGCGGACCTACCAATGAGCAGTTCTTC.

This clone was seen at least ten times. Here the CDR3 DNA reads TGCGCCAGCAGCTTGGGACAGGAAAGCTACGAGCAGTACTTC. Residues: CASSLGQESYEQYF. The V call is TRBV5-1, the J call TRBJ2-7; perhaps TRBD1 as D (6 bases). There are 14 residues in the CDR3. CDR1 and CDR2 from the germline V gene are SGHRS and YFSETQ. Trimming removed 0 bases at V and 3 bases at J, with 10 bases between.

CDR3 loop: CASSFSQGIAGELFF. In DNA, the CDR3 is TGTGCCAGCAGTTTCTCCCAGGGTATAGCCGGGGAGCTGTTTTTT. V is TRBV27 and J is TRBJ2-2; a possible D gene is TRBD1 (5 bases). V was cut by 3 bases and J by 6 bases, with 14 bases left in between. This CDR3 contains 15 residues. Germline CDR1 and CDR2: MNHEY and SMNVEV (reference sequence).

The chain carries TRBV27 and TRBJ2-3; 7 bases are a match to TRBD1. This CDR3 spans 16 amino acids. Losses at the gene ends were 6 bases for V and 6 bases for J; bases not matched to a gene: 15. The germline gives CDR1 MNHEY, CDR2 SMNVEV (reference sequence). The DNA of the CDR3 is TGTGCCAGCAGAGCCCCACAGGGGCCCCCTAGGGATACGCAGTATTTT. Residues: CASRAPQGPPRDTQYF.

The V and J genes are TRBV24-1 and TRBJ2-1, with D possibly being TRBD2 (5 bases). This CDR3 comprises 18 residues. With 3 bases removed from V and 0 bases from J, the gap between germline ends came to 17 bases. The germline CDR1 and CDR2 sequences are KGHDR and SFDVKD. The CDR3 is CATSDPAKAVSSYNEQFF. The CDR3 coding sequence is TGTGCCACCAGTGATCCAGCAAAAGCGGTCAGCTCCTACAATGAGCAGTTCTTC.

With regard to this clone: Without the conserved terminal phenylalanine or tryptophan, this CDR3 likely stems from a read error. It is unclear where the CDR3 begins or ends on the DNA, so no DNA is shown, and the CDR3 is as TCRdb lists it. The chain uses TRBV25-1 and TRBJ1-6; the D call TRBD1 from the table was never checked on the DNA. Germline CDR1 MGHDK, CDR2 SYGVNS. The CDR3 region is 11 residues in length, termini included. This chain's CDR3 is CASSEDGTELL.

A single count supports this clone. This chain links TRBV24-1 with TRBJ2-2; TRBD1 aligns across 10 bases. Germline-derived CDR1 and CDR2 are KGHDR and SFDVKD. The CDR3 extends over 16 amino acids. After removal of 5 bases from V and 5 bases from J, the junction contained 7 bases not matched to a gene. The CDR3 sequence is CATSAGTGALTGELFF. The CDR3 coding sequence is TGTGCCACCAGTGCCGGGACAGGGGCTTTGACCGGGGAGCTGTTTTTT.

The chain uses TRBV2 and TRBJ1-2, with TRBD1 identical over 8 bases. CDR1 is SNHLY and CDR2 is FYNNEI in the germline V gene. CDR3 length: 15 amino acids. V gave up 1 base and J gave up 6 bases; unmatched junction bases: 7. CDR3 nucleotides: TGTGCCAGCAGTGAAGTGAGTCAGGGGGCTCATGGCTACACCTTC. It codes for CASSEVSQGAHGYTF.

The chain uses TRBV7-9 and TRBJ2-2; 7 bases are shared with TRBD2. Per the germline V gene, CDR1 is SEHNR and CDR2 is FQNEAQ (reference sequence). The J segment lost 5 bases and the V segment lost 3 bases, leaving 3 bases of the junction unmatched. The CDR3 is 14 amino acids. In DNA, the CDR3 is TGTGCCAGCAGCTTTCAACTAGCGACCGGGGAGCTGTTTTTT. It translates to CASSFQLATGELFF.

The chain is built from TRBV12-5 and TRBJ1-2, with TRBD1 as a possible D gene (5 bases). V was cut by 5 bases and J by 0 bases, with 10 bases left in between. Germline V CDR1 and CDR2: LGHNT, FRNRAP. There are 14 residues in the CDR3. CDR3 loop: CASGKTGPNYGYTF. Written as DNA, the CDR3 is TGTGCTAGTGGTAAAACAGGACCTAACTATGGCTACACCTTC.

J is TRBJ2-5 and V is TRBV7-8; tentative D call: TRBD1 (6 bases). V was pared by 5 bases and J by 5 bases, with 9 bases between. Per the germline V gene, CDR1 is SGHVS and CDR2 is FQNEAQ. There are 12 residues in the CDR3. For the CDR3, the DNA is TGTGCCAGCAGCCAGGGGTGGGAGACCCAGTACTTC. Translated: CASSQGWETQYF.

This clone has a single count. J is TRBJ2-1 and V is TRBV19; 7 nucleotides agree with TRBD1. The CDR3 has 14 amino acids. After removal of 7 bases from V and 10 bases from J, the junction contained 13 bases not matched to a gene. The germline V gene has CDR1 LNHDA and CDR2 SQIVND (reference sequence). CDR3 sequence (DNA): TGTGCCAGTAAGGGATTACAGGGGAATGGGGAGCAGTTCTTC. This codes for CASKGLQGNGEQFF.

The rearrangement joins TRBV18 to TRBJ1-1; no definite D call. The CDR3 consists of 13 residues. V was cut by 5 bases and J by 2 bases, with 9 bases left in between. Per germline, CDR1 KGHSH and CDR2 LQKENI. The CDR3 here is CASSGHANTEAFF. In DNA, the CDR3 is TGTGCCAGCTCAGGCCACGCTAACACTGAAGCTTTCTTT. Filled out from reference TRBV18 and TRBJ1-1, the complete variable domain reads NAGVMQNPRHLVRRRGQEARLRCSPMKGHSHVYWYRQLPEEGLKFMVYLQKENIIDESGMPKERFSAEFPKEGPSILRIQQVVRGDSAAYFCASSGHANTEAFFGQGTRLTVV.